This section outlines one T cell receptor (beta chain) sequence together with its context. Its specific antigen is unknown. Base qualities are not provided; no much larger clone lies one nucleotide away. The junction shows trimming of 5 bases on V and 11 bases on J, plus 19 bases between the germline ends. CDR1 and CDR2, per the germline V gene, are SGHAT and FQNNGV. From its cysteine to its phenylalanine, the CDR3 spans 14 amino acids. The kept DNA is CDR3 alone, 42 bases in frame from the first base. TCRbeta CDR3 regions were amplified from genomic DNA by means of the immunoSEQ Assay, a bias-controlled multiplex PCR. For the original study's pipeline: Within the assay, amplification of reference gene primers was used to estimate how many nucleated cells each sample contained. To quantify the absolute abundance of each unique TCRbeta CDR3 rearrangement, sequence reads were collapsed and filtered. For each sample, productive Simpson clonality was calculated as the square root of Simpson's diversity index over productive rearrangements. The table comes from immuneACCESS by way of TCRdb, which keeps in-frame sequences with V and J called. Part of the clones is missing from these tables; in studies checked, under half for an unresolved V gene and the rest for unknown reasons. Clone size and the V and J calls come from that table; the DNA yielded D and trimming. A total of about 110,000 clones appear in this sample, around 80% of them only once. The biggest ten clones account for about 6.3% of the sample.

The data originate from a study of blood T cell repertoires in COVID-19 (TCRdb year 2020). Some background on the complete study: Samples from collaborators originated in the United States, Italy and Spain and spanned both the acute and convalescent phases of COVID-19. The prospective study material was composed of cDNA or gDNA derived from T cells, B-cell-depleted T cells, or PBMCs. The dataset comprised deeply sampled blood TCRbeta repertoires from subjects exposed to, actively infected with, or recovered from COVID-19. The repertoires were made available in a free public database intended to serve as a resource for research on the immune response to SARS-CoV-2. The samples were drawn from the first 160 participants of the ongoing ImmuneRACE study and from roughly 1,300 subjects provided by 6 global collaborators. Sample metadata almost always included a de-identified subject ID, COVID-19 status, age in years and sex. Where available, HLA class I and class II types were obtained from metadata supplied by the sample provider rather than from assay-based typing. Summary of the overall study and its limitations: The quantity of clinical and demographic metadata differed by source and by participant and was supplied without curation.

One collaborating source in Seattle enrolled patients during active infection and followed them longitudinally through the course of disease. Whole blood was collected in K2EDTA tubes by collaborating institutions according to the institutions' own protocols. For TCRbeta analysis, collaborator samples were shipped as frozen whole blood, as isolated PBMCs, or as DNA extracted from either sample type. The sequenced material came from peripheral blood. This receptor was identified in a man older than 75 with COVID-19, enrolled during active disease. The receptor chain draws on TRBV11-2 and TRBJ2-4, with TRBD1 tentatively as D gene (6 bases match). The CDR3 protein is CASSERQARAFQYF. Here is the DNA: TGTGCCAGCAGCGAAAGACAGGCTAGGGCCTTTCAGTACTTC.